This T cell receptor (beta chain) was recovered during a study of cytomegalovirus exposure and HLA in healthy donors. Vbeta (60) and Jbeta (13) primers were used in the PCR. Methods used by the authors: The authors later counted about 80 million unique TCR beta chains, 8.5 million to 13 million of them shared. Data came from immunoSEQ multiplex PCR; TCRdb stores just in-frame clones and leaves some out. That table furnishes V, J and clone size, whereas the DNA furnished D and trimming. In all, the sample yields 130,000 or so clones. Notes on the study in general: The authors confirmed in vitro that a few CMV-associated chains were specific for CMV antigens. According to a later analysis, donors in an Asian-associated ancestry cluster reportedly had fewer N-insertions than the roughly 660-donor mean. Differences between HLA loci emerged in a later analysis of TCR association rates, with DRB1 most and HLA-C fewest.

The CDR3 covers 15 residues. Per the germline V gene, CDR1 is SGHDT and CDR2 is YYEEEE. The germline V and J ends were trimmed by 2 bases and 0 bases, with 9 bases remaining between them. With respect to this clone: What it binds is not known.

This sequence was found in a woman aged 40 to 50 in good health and CMV-seronegative. The specimen sequenced was PBMCs. The chain combines TRBV5-6 with TRBJ2-1, with D possibly matching TRBD1 (5 bases). The CDR3 nucleotides read TGTGCCAGCAGCTTAGGGGCCAGCTCCTACAATGAGCAGTTCTTC. It is translated as CASSLGASSYNEQFF.